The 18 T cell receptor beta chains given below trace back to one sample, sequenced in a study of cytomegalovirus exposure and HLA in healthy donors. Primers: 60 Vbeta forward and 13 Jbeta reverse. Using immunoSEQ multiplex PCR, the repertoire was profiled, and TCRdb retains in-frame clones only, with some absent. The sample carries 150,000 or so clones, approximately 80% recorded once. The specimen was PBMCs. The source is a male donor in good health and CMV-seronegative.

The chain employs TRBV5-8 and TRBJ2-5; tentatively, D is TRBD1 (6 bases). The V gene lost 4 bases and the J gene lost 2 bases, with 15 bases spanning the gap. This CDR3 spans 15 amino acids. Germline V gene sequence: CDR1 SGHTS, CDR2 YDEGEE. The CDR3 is CASSRRQVLQETQYF. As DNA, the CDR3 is TGTGCCAGCAGCAGGAGACAGGTGTTACAAGAGACCCAGTACTTC.

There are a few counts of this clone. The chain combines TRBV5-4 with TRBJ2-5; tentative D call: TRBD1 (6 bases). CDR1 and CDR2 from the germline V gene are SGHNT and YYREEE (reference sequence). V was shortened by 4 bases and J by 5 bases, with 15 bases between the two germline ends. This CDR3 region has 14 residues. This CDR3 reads CASSPPRGTETQYF. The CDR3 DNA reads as TGTGCCAGCAGCCCCCCCAGGGGTACGGAGACCCAGTACTTC. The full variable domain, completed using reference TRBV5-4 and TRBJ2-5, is ETGVTQSPTHLIKTRGQQVTLRCSSQSGHNTVSWYQQALGQGPQFIFQYYREEENGRGNFPPRFSGLQFPNYSSELNVNALELDDSALYLCASSPPRGTETQYFGPGTRLLVL.

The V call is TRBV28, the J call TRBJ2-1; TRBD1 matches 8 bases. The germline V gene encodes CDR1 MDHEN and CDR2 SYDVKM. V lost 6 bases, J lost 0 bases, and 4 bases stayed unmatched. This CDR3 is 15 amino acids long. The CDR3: CASRPTGGSYNEQFF. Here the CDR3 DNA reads TGTGCCAGCAGACCCACAGGGGGCTCCTACAATGAGCAGTTCTTC.

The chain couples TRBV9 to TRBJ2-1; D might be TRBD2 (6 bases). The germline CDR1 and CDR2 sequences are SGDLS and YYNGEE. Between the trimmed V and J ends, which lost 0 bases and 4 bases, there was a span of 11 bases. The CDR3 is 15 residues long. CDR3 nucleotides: TGTGCCAGCAGCGTAGGCGGGAAATCGTACAATGAGCAGTTCTTC. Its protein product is CASSVGGKSYNEQFF. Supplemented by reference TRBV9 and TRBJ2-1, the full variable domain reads DSGVTQTPKHLITATGQRVTLRCSPRSGDLSVYWYQQSLDQGLQFLIQYYNGEERAKGNILERFSAQQFPDLHSELNLSSLELGDSALYFCASSVGGKSYNEQFFGPGTRLTVL.

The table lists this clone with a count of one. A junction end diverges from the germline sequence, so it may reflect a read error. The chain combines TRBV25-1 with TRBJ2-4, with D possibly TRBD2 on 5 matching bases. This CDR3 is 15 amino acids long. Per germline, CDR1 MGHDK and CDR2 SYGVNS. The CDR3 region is CASSETVLAKNSQYF. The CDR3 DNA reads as TGTGCCAGCAGTGAAACAGTCCTAGCCAAAAACAGTCAGTACTTC.

As DNA, the CDR3 is TGTGCCAGCAGCTTAGCTTGGACTAGCGGCCAGGGTGGCACCGGGGAGCTGTTTTTT. Translating gives CASSLAWTSGQGGTGELFF. V gene TRBV7-6 combines with J gene TRBJ2-2; 10 bases align to TRBD2. This CDR3 has 19 amino acids. Germline V lookup: CDR1 SGHVS, CDR2 FNYEAQ. V shed 0 bases and J 4 bases; nucleotides not matched to a gene: 11.

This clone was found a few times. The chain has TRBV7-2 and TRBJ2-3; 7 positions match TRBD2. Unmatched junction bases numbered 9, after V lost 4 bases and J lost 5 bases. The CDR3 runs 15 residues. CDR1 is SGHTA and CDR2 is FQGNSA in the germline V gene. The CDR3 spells CASSSYGTTKDTQYF. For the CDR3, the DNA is TGTGCCAGCAGCTCCTACGGGACTACGAAAGATACGCAGTATTTT.

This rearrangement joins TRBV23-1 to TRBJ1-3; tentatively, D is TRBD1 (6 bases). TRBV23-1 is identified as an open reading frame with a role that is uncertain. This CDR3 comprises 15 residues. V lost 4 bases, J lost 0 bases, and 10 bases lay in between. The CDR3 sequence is CASSPGQPSGNTIYF. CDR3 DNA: TGCGCCAGCAGTCCCGGACAGCCCTCTGGAAACACCATATATTTT.

As DNA, the CDR3 is TGTGCCAGCAGTAAGACTAGATTGAATGAGCAGTTCTTC. Its protein product is CASSKTRLNEQFF. The chain links TRBV6-5 to TRBJ2-1; a weak D match, TRBD2 (6 bases). This CDR3 region has 13 residues. Germline loops: CDR1 MNHEY, CDR2 SVGAGI. V lost 5 bases and J 7 bases, leaving 12 bases between the germline ends.

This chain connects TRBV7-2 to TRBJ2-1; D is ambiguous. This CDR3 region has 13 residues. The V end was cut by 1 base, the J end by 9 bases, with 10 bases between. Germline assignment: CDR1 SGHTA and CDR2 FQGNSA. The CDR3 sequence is CASSLGDIREQFF. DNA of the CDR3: TGTGCCAGCAGCTTAGGAGACATTCGTGAGCAGTTCTTC.

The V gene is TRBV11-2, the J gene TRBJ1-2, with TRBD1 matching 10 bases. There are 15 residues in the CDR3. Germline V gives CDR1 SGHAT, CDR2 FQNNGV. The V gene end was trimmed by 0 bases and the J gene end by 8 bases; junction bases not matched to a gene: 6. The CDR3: CASSLDPGQGYGYTF. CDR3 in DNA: TGTGCCAGCAGCTTAGATCCGGGACAGGGGTACGGCTACACCTTC.

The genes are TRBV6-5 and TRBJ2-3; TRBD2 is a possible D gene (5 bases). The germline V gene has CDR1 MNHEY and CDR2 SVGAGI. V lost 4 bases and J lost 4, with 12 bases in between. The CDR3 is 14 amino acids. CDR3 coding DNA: TGTGCCAGCAGTTCCCATTCGAGGGCAGATACGCAGTATTTT. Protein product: CASSSHSRADTQYF.

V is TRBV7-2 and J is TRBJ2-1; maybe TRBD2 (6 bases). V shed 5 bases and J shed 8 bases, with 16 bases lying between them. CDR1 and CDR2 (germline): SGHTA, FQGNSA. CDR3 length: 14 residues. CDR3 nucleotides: TGTGCCAGCAGCCTTGCGGGACTTTTCTATGAGCAGTTCTTC. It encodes CASSLAGLFYEQFF.

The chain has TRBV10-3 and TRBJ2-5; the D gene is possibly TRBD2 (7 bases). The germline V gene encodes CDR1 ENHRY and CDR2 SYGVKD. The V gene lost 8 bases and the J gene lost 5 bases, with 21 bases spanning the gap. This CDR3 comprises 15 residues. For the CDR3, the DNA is TGTGCCATCTCCAGGGGTGGCGGGAGTAGTGAGACCCAGTACTTC. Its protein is CAISRGGGSSETQYF.

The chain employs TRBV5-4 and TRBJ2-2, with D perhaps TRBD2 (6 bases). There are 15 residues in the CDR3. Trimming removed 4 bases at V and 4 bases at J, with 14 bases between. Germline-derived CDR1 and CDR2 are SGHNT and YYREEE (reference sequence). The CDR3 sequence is CASSPTDSGTGELFF. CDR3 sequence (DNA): TGTGCCAGCAGCCCGACGGATAGCGGCACCGGGGAGCTGTTTTTT.

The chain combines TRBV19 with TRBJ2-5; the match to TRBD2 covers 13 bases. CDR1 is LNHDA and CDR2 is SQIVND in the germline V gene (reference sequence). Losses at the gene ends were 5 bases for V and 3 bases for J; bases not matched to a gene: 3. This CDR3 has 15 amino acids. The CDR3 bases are TGTGCCAGTAGTTCACTAGCGGGGGGGGAAGAGACCCAGTACTTC. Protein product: CASSSLAGGEETQYF. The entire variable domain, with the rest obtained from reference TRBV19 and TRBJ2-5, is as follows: DGGITQSPKYLFRKEGQNVTLSCEQNLNHDAMYWYRQDPGQGLRLIYYSQIVNDFQKGDIAEGYSVSREKKESFPLTVTSAQKNPTAFYLCASSSLAGGEETQYFGPGTRLLVL.

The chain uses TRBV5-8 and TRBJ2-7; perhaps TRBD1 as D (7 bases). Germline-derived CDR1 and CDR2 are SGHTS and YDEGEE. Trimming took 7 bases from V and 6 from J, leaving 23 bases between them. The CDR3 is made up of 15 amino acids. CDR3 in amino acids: CASGTGQASVSEQYF. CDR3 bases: TGTGCCAGCGGGACCGGACAGGCTAGCGTTAGCGAGCAGTACTTC.

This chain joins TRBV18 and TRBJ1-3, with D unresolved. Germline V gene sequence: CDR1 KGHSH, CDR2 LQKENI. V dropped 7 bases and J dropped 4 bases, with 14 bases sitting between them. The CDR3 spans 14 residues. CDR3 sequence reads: CASLPPGAGNTIYF. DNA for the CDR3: TGTGCCAGCTTGCCCCCGGGAGCAGGAAACACCATATATTTT.